This TCR beta chain was identified in a study of blood T cell repertoires in COVID-19. Across the whole study: The United States, Italy and Spain provided the acute and convalescent COVID-19 samples. PBMCs, B-cell-depleted T cells, or T cells were the source of the cDNA or gDNA that made up the material.

Libraries were prepared by immunoSEQ multiplex PCR; TCRdb keeps only in-frame clonotypes and omits some of them. The table records approximately 190,000 clones, approximately 86% of them present only once. Trimming stripped 4 bases from V and 1 base from J, with 12 bases between. This CDR3 is built from 14 residues. Germline CDR1 and CDR2: SQVTM and ANQGSEA. Participant-reported clinical history was the basis for cohort assignment. J is TRBJ2-3 and V is TRBV29-1; D may be TRBD1 (5 bases). This TCR was sampled from a woman aged 60-70 years with acute COVID-19. Material: PBMCs or T cells enriched from blood (not recorded which). In DNA form, the CDR3 reads TGCAGCGTTGCTCTTTCGACAGGCACAGATACGCAGTATTTT. As protein: CSVALSTGTDTQYF.